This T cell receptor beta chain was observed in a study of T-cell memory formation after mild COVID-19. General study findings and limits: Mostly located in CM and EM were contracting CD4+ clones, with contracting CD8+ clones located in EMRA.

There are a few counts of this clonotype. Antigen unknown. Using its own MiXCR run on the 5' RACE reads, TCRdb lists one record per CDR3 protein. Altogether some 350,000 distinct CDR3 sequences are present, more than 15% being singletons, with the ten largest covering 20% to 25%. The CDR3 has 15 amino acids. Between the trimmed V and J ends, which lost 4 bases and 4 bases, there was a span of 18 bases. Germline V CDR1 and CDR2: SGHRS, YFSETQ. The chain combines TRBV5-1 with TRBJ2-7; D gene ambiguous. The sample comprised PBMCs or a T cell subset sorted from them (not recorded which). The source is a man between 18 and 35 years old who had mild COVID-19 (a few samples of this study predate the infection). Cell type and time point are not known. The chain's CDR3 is CASSPEDPGLYEQYF. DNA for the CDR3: TGCGCCAGCAGCCCAGAGGACCCCGGCCTATACGAGCAGTACTTC.